The 27 T cell receptor beta chains given below trace back to one sample, sequenced in a study of blood T cell repertoires in COVID-19. Repertoires were generated with immunoSEQ multiplex PCR, while TCRdb's copy carries only in-frame clones and drops some. The sample consists of roughly 26,000 clones, roughly 66% of them appearing once. Sequenced material: peripheral blood. All receptors come from a man between 60 and 70 years old with active or convalescent COVID-19.

In this sample, this clone is medium-sized. The rearrangement joins TRBV24-1 to TRBJ1-1; TRBD1 might be the D (5 bases). This CDR3 region has 14 residues. Germline CDR1 is KGHDR and CDR2 is SFDVKD. V was clipped by 0 bases and J by 3 bases, with 7 bases between them. The CDR3 sequence: CATSDLRGDTEAFF. CDR3 coding DNA: TGTGCCACCAGTGATTTGCGGGGGGACACTGAAGCTTTCTTT.

The V and J genes are TRBV15 and TRBJ2-5; possibly TRBD1 for D (6 bases). This CDR3 spans 17 amino acids. Trimming cost V 3 bases and J 5 bases, with 22 bases left between them. Germline CDR1 reads LNHNV; CDR2 reads YYDKDF (reference sequence). The CDR3 sequence: CATSRRGRGFPVETQYF. CDR3 bases: TGTGCCACCAGCAGGAGGGGCAGGGGCTTCCCGGTGGAGACCCAGTACTTC.

The chain has TRBV3-1 (or the pseudogene TRBV3-2) and TRBJ2-7; 8 bases are a match to TRBD1. The CDR3 extends over 15 amino acids. Germline CDR1 and CDR2: LGHDT and YNNKEL (reference sequence). J lost 4 bases, V lost 3 bases, and 8 bases had no gene match. The CDR3 bases are TGTGCCAGCAGCCACTTAGGCAGGGGGCAGTACGAGCAGTACTTC. Its translation is CASSHLGRGQYEQYF.

The V and J genes are TRBV4-1 and TRBJ2-3; 11 bases agree with TRBD2. The CDR3 has 18 amino acids. Germline V gene sequence: CDR1 MGHRA, CDR2 YSYEKL. Trimming cost V 0 bases and J 3 bases; bases outside gene matches: 8. The CDR3 loop is CASSQEATSGIGTDTQYF. In DNA, the CDR3 is TGCGCCAGCAGCCAAGAGGCGACTAGCGGGATTGGAACAGATACGCAGTATTTT.

V usage is TRBV7-2 and J usage is TRBJ1-2; 8 bases agree with TRBD1. Trimming took 3 bases from V and 7 from J; bases not matched to a gene: 7. The CDR3 consists of 14 residues. Germline assignment: CDR1 SGHTA and CDR2 FQGNSA. CDR3 in DNA: TGTGCCAGCAGCTTCCGACAGGGGAGCGTTGGCTACACCTTC. Translation: CASSFRQGSVGYTF.

The J gene is TRBJ2-1, the V gene TRBV27; TRBD2 agrees at 11 bases. Trimming at V came to 1 base and at J to 3 bases, leaving 8 bases not matched to a gene. CDR1 and CDR2 from the germline V gene are MNHEY and SMNVEV (reference sequence). The CDR3 has 18 residues. DNA for the CDR3: TGTGCCAGCAGTTTATTTGCACTAGCGGGAGCGTACTACAATGAGCAGTTCTTC. Translating it yields CASSLFALAGAYYNEQFF.

V usage is TRBV7-3 and J usage is TRBJ2-1; D perhaps matches TRBD1 (5 bases). Germline V lookup: CDR1 SGHTA, CDR2 FQGTGA. This CDR3 is 15 amino acids long. Trimming left V 4 bases short and J 2 bases short, with 12 bases between. The CDR3 loop is CASSSPGPPYNEQFF. In nucleotides, the CDR3 is TGTGCCAGCAGCTCCCCAGGGCCGCCCTACAATGAGCAGTTCTTC.

This chain connects TRBV6-5 to TRBJ2-7; TRBD1 agrees at 7 bases. In germline, CDR1 is MNHEY, CDR2 SVGAGI. The CDR3 spans 16 residues. V dropped 0 bases and J dropped 1; count of bases not matched to a gene: 6. The CDR3 loop is CASSYSARGPSYEQYF. For the CDR3, the DNA is TGTGCCAGCAGTTACTCTGCGAGGGGGCCGTCCTACGAGCAGTACTTC.

This chain links TRBV6-4 with TRBJ2-3, with D possibly matching TRBD2 (5 bases). This CDR3 comprises 14 residues. Trimming stripped 2 bases from V and 1 base from J, with 7 bases between. Looked up from germline, CDR1 is MRHNA and CDR2 is SNTAGT. The CDR3 nucleotides are TGTGCCAGCAGTGACAACGGGGGCACAGATACGCAGTATTTT. Amino acid sequence: CASSDNGGTDTQYF.

The chain links TRBV5-5 to TRBJ1-4; tentatively, D is TRBD1 (6 bases). Germline V lookup: CDR1 SGHKS, CDR2 YYEKEE (reference sequence). Trimming took 4 bases from V and 5 from J, leaving 15 bases between them. This CDR3 has 15 amino acids. CDR3 protein: CASSQQGLANEKLFF. The CDR3 coding sequence is TGTGCCAGCAGCCAGCAGGGGCTCGCGAATGAAAAACTGTTTTTT.

This clone was counted a few times. The rearrangement links TRBV11-3 to TRBJ1-4; D is ambiguous. The germline V gene encodes CDR1 SGHNT and CDR2 YENEEA. This CDR3 spans 17 amino acids. Deletions cut 5 bases from V and 3 bases from J, with 19 bases between. The CDR3 sequence is CASSPTRRGPANEKLFF. CDR3 DNA: TGTGCCAGCAGCCCTACGCGAAGAGGGCCGGCTAATGAAAAACTGTTTTTT.

As DNA, the CDR3 is TGTGCCAGCAGCTCAGGACAGGGGGATTATCAGCCCCAGCATTTT. It codes for CASSSGQGDYQPQHF. The V and J genes are TRBV7-9 and TRBJ1-5; 10 nucleotides agree with TRBD1. V was pared by 4 bases and J by 5 bases, with 5 bases of the junction left unmatched. Germline-derived CDR1 and CDR2 are SEHNR and FQNEAQ (reference sequence). This CDR3 spans 15 amino acids.

The chain employs TRBV5-6 and TRBJ2-2; no clear D gene. With 0 bases removed from V and 6 bases from J, the gap between germline ends came to 15 bases. This CDR3 region has 16 residues. Per the germline V gene, CDR1 is SGHDT and CDR2 is YYEEEE. CDR3 amino acids: CASSLGLSGASGELFF. The CDR3 DNA reads as TGTGCCAGCAGCTTGGGCCTTTCGGGTGCGTCCGGGGAGCTGTTTTTT.

Relative to its sample, this clone is medium-sized (0.01 to 0.1%). The V call is TRBV2, the J call TRBJ2-2; D possibly corresponds to TRBD1 (5 bases). Germline loops: CDR1 SNHLY, CDR2 FYNNEI. The ends were cut back, 6 bases at V and 2 bases at J, with 19 bases in the middle. This CDR3 region has 17 residues. The CDR3 nucleotides are TGTGCCAGCAGGGGTTCTAACAGACAGACAAACACCGGGGAGCTGTTTTTT. Protein product: CASRGSNRQTNTGELFF.

The chain combines TRBV5-5 with TRBJ2-1; TRBD2 matches at 12 bases. This CDR3 comprises 17 residues. After removal of 0 bases from V and 4 bases from J, the junction contained 5 bases not matched to a gene. Germline V gene lookup returns CDR1 SGHKS and CDR2 YYEKEE (reference sequence). CDR3 nucleotide sequence: TGTGCCAGCAGCTTGGGACTAGCGGGAGTCTATTACAATGAGCAGTTCTTC. Amino acids: CASSLGLAGVYYNEQFF. Using reference TRBV5-5 and TRBJ2-1 for the parts outside the CDR3, the full variable domain is DAGVTQSPTHLIKTRGQQVTLRCSPISGHKSVSWYQQVLGQGPQFIFQYYEKEERGRGNFPDRFSARQFPNYSSELNVNALLLGDSALYLCASSLGLAGVYYNEQFFGPGTRLTVL.

The V call is TRBV18, the J call TRBJ2-1; 8 bases are a match to TRBD1. CDR1 KGHSH and CDR2 LQKENI come from the germline V gene. Unmatched junction bases numbered 3, after V lost 4 bases and J lost 4 bases. This CDR3 contains 14 residues. CDR3 loop: CASSLDRVYNEQFF. CDR3 DNA: TGTGCCAGCTCACTGGACAGGGTTTACAATGAGCAGTTCTTC.

This rearrangement joins TRBV5-1 to TRBJ1-6; D call uncertain. The germline V and J ends were trimmed by 0 bases and 6 bases, with 10 bases remaining between them. Germline-derived CDR1 and CDR2 are SGHRS and YFSETQ. This CDR3 comprises 15 residues. The DNA of the CDR3 is TGCGCCAGCAGCTTGGAGGGAGGAATTAATTCACCCCTCCACTTT. Translating gives CASSLEGGINSPLHF.

V is TRBV9 and J is TRBJ2-4; tentative D call: TRBD1 (5 bases). In germline, CDR1 is SGDLS, CDR2 YYNGEE. The CDR3 spans 15 residues. V dropped 0 bases and J dropped 9 bases, with 16 bases sitting between them. The CDR3 region has the DNA TGTGCCAGCAGCGTAGAATGGGGCAAGGGTTCCATTCAGTACTTC. Translation gives CASSVEWGKGSIQYF.

V is TRBV6-5 and J is TRBJ2-5; 11 nucleotides line up with TRBD2. The CDR3 totals 15 residues. With 6 bases clipped from V and 5 bases from J, the junction kept 8 bases outside the gene matches. Germline CDR1 and CDR2: MNHEY and SVGAGI. The DNA for the CDR3 is TGTGCCAGCAGGGCTAGCGGGAGGTCGGCGGAGACCCAGTACTTC. This sequence encodes CASRASGRSAETQYF.

V and J are TRBV6-5 and TRBJ1-5; D possibly corresponds to TRBD1 (6 bases). CDR1 MNHEY and CDR2 SVGAGI come from the germline V gene. The CDR3 spans 14 residues. The V gene lost 2 bases and the J gene lost 5 bases, with 10 bases spanning the gap. CDR3 nucleotides: TGTGCCAGCAGTTACGTGTCAGGGGATCAGCCCCAGCATTTT. It specifies CASSYVSGDQPQHF.

The chain links TRBV5-8 to TRBJ2-7; TRBD1 aligns across 8 bases. Germline V gives CDR1 SGHTS, CDR2 YDEGEE. With V trimmed by 5 bases and J by 2 bases, 0 bases remained unmatched. CDR3 length equals 12 residues. CDR3 nucleotide sequence: TGTGCCAGCAGGGGACAGGCCTACGAGCAGTACTTC. This encodes CASRGQAYEQYF.

This clone came up a few times. This chain links TRBV9 with TRBJ1-1, with 8 nucleotides matching TRBD1. In germline, CDR1 is SGDLS, CDR2 YYNGEE. Trimming at V came to 0 bases and at J to 7 bases, leaving 2 bases not matched to a gene. This CDR3 comprises 13 residues. CDR3 nucleotide sequence: TGTGCCAGCAGCGTAGTACAGGGGGGTGAAGCTTTCTTT. The encoded protein is CASSVVQGGEAFF. Full variable domain (remainder filled in from reference TRBV9 and TRBJ1-1): DSGVTQTPKHLITATGQRVTLRCSPRSGDLSVYWYQQSLDQGLQFLIQYYNGEERAKGNILERFSAQQFPDLHSELNLSSLELGDSALYFCASSVVQGGEAFFGQGTRLTVV.

This clone was seen only once. The V call is TRBV12-5, the J call TRBJ1-3; 10 bases align to TRBD1. This CDR3 contains 16 residues. Germline trimming cut 7 bases from V and 0 bases from J; bases unmatched to any gene: 6. Germline V lookup: CDR1 LGHNT, CDR2 FRNRAP. The CDR3 protein is CASAPGQGISGNTIYF. In DNA form, the CDR3 reads TGTGCTAGTGCGCCGGGACAGGGGATCTCTGGAAACACCATATATTTT.

The chain links TRBV19 to TRBJ1-3; no clear D gene. The CDR3 runs to 15 residues. Germline loops: CDR1 LNHDA, CDR2 SQIVND (reference sequence). The V and J ends lost 3 bases and 0 bases respectively, with 9 bases between them. This CDR3 is CASSMGRSSGNTIYF. CDR3 DNA sequence: TGTGCCAGTAGTATGGGGAGGAGCTCTGGAAACACCATATATTTT.

The chain joins TRBV23-1 to TRBJ1-5, with 10 bases fitting TRBD1. TRBV23-1 is flagged as an ORF with uncertain function. This CDR3 region has 17 residues. With 5 bases clipped from V and 1 base from J, the junction kept 8 bases outside the gene matches. CDR3 sequence reads: CASSKVTGGGSNQPQHF. CDR3 DNA: TGCGCCAGCAGTAAAGTGACAGGGGGCGGAAGCAATCAGCCCCAGCATTTT.

The chain uses TRBV7-2 and TRBJ2-7, with TRBD1 matching over 10 bases. The CDR3 runs to 13 residues. Germline lookup yields CDR1 SGHTA and CDR2 FQGNSA. J was trimmed by 6 bases and V by 5 bases; bases with no gene match: 4. This CDR3 reads CASSRQGASEQYF. The DNA for the CDR3 is TGTGCCAGCAGCCGACAGGGGGCGAGCGAGCAGTACTTC. The full variable domain, with the rest looked up from reference TRBV7-2 and TRBJ2-7, is GAGVSQSPSNKVTEKGKDVELRCDPISGHTALYWYRQSLGQGLEFLIYFQGNSAPDKSGLPSDRFSAERTGGSVSTLTIQRTQQEDSAVYLCASSRQGASEQYFGPGTRLTVT.

In its sample, this clone was seen a few times. The chain joins TRBV27 to TRBJ2-2, with D perhaps matching TRBD1 (5 bases). Germline CDR1 is MNHEY and CDR2 is SMNVEV (reference sequence). Trimming took 1 base from V and 7 from J, leaving 13 bases between them. This CDR3 is 15 amino acids long. In DNA form, the CDR3 reads TGTGCCAGCAGTTTATTCTCGGCTAGGGGCGGGGAGCTGTTTTTT. Translated: CASSLFSARGGELFF.